These 6 T cell receptor beta chains originate from one sample sequenced in a study of PD-1 blockade in mismatch repair-deficient tumors. This table comes from immunoSEQ multiplex PCR, and its TCRdb copy is limited to in-frame clones, with some not included. The sample shows tens of thousands of clones, 81% of them seen only once. The specimen was peripheral blood, collected 12 weeks after starting pembrolizumab. The receptors derive from an adult with mismatch repair-deficient cancer.

CDR3 DNA: TGTGCCAGTAGTGCGGGGAATAACCCGGGCGAGCAGTACTTC. Protein product: CASSAGNNPGEQYF. The chain employs TRBV19 and TRBJ2-7; D perhaps matches TRBD2 (6 bases). The CDR3 has 14 residues. With 5 bases removed from V and 6 bases from J, the gap between germline ends came to 17 bases. Germline CDR1 reads LNHDA; CDR2 reads SQIVND (reference sequence).

The rearrangement uses TRBV7-2 and TRBJ2-3; D uncertain. Per germline, CDR1 SGHTA and CDR2 FQGNSA. The CDR3 has 12 amino acids. The germline V and J ends were trimmed by 2 bases and 9 bases, with 9 bases remaining between them. Written as DNA, the CDR3 is TGTGCCAGCAGCTTACCTCCTCCAACGCAGTATTTT. Encoded protein: CASSLPPPTQYF.

The chain uses TRBV6-1 and TRBJ2-1; D gene unclear. CDR1 MNHNS and CDR2 SASEGT come from the germline V gene. V gave up 6 bases and J gave up 8 bases, with 17 bases separating them. This CDR3 has 14 amino acids. DNA of the CDR3: TGTGCCAGCAGCCCCGGGTCGTGGAGCGATGAGCAGTTCTTC. It is translated as CASSPGSWSDEQFF.

The chain is built from TRBV27 and TRBJ1-2; 8 nucleotides line up with TRBD1. This CDR3 is 12 amino acids long. V dropped 6 bases and J dropped 5; count of bases not matched to a gene: 2. Germline CDR1 MNHEY, CDR2 SMNVEV (reference sequence). The DNA for the CDR3 is TGTGCCAGCAGGACAGGGGCTTATGGCTACACCTTC. It yields the protein CASRTGAYGYTF.

This clone was found once. The chain links TRBV5-6 to TRBJ2-1, with D uncertain. The CDR3 is 11 amino acids. The V and J ends lost 0 bases and 9 bases respectively, with 4 bases between them. Looked up from germline, CDR1 is SGHDT and CDR2 is YYEEEE. DNA for the CDR3: TGTGCCAGCAGCTTGGATTTTGAGCAGTTCTTC. Protein sequence: CASSLDFEQFF.

The CDR3: CASSLTAGGDTQYF. For the CDR3, the DNA is TGTGCCAGCAGCTTAACGGCGGGGGGAGATACGCAGTATTTT. V and J are TRBV7-3 and TRBJ2-3; TRBD2 matches 8 bases. V lost 0 bases, J lost 5 bases, and 1 base stayed unmatched. In germline, CDR1 is SGHTA, CDR2 FQGTGA. This CDR3 comprises 14 residues.